This T cell receptor (beta chain) was sequenced during a study of cytomegalovirus exposure and HLA in healthy donors. Study conclusions and caveats: Relative to equally common others, HLA-associated TCR beta chains showed greater clonal expansion in a later analysis. Among the CMV-associated chains, a few were confirmed in vitro as specific for CMV antigens.

V was trimmed by 3 bases and J by 5 bases, leaving 22 bases between them. Germline V gene data show CDR1 as SGHTA and CDR2 as FQGNSA. The CDR3 is made up of 17 amino acids. In regard to this clone: Its antigen is not known.

Researchers ran the PCR with 60 Vbeta and 13 Jbeta primers. The table came from immunoSEQ multiplex PCR; TCRdb's copy has only in-frame clones and leaves some out. In the table there are 100,000 to 150,000 clones, around 79% of which are singletons. This rearrangement joins TRBV7-2 to TRBJ2-5, with D perhaps TRBD1 (6 bases). The sequence was collected from a woman between 35 and 50 years old in good health and CMV-seronegative. Sequenced: PBMCs. Here the CDR3 reads CASSLHLGTGTMETQYF. In DNA form, the CDR3 reads TGTGCCAGCAGCTTGCATTTGGGGACCGGGACAATGGAGACCCAGTACTTC. Looking up the rest from reference TRBV7-2 and TRBJ2-5 gives the full variable domain: GAGVSQSPSNKVTEKGKDVELRCDPISGHTALYWYRQSLGQGLEFLIYFQGNSAPDKSGLPSDRFSAERTGGSVSTLTIQRTQQEDSAVYLCASSLHLGTGTMETQYFGPGTRLLVL.